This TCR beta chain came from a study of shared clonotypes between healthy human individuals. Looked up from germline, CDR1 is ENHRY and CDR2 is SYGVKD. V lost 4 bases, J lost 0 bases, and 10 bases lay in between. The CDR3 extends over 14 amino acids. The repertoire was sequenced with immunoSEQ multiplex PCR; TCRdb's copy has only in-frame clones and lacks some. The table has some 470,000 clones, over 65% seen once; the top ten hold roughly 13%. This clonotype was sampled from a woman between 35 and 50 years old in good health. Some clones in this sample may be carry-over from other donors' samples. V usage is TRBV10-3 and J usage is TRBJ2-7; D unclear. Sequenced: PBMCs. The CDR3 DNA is TGTGCCATCAGTGCAGGTGCTCTCTCCTACGAGCAGTACTTC. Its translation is CAISAGALSYEQYF.